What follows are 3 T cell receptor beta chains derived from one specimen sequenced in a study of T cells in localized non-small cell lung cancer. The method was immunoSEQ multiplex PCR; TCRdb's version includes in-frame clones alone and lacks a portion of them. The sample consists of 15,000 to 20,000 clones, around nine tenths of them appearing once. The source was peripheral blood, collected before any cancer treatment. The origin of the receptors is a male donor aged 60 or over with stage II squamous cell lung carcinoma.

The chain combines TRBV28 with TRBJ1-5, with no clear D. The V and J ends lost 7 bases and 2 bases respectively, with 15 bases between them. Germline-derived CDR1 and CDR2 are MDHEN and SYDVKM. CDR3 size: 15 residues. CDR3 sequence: CASIIRGIGNQPQHF. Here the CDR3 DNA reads TGTGCCAGCATAATACGAGGGATCGGCAATCAGCCCCAGCATTTT.

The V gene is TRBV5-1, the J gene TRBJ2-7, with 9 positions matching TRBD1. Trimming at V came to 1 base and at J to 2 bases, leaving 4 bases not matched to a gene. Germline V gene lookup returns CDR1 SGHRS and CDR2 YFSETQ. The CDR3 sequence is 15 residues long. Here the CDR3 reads CASSLLGQGTYEQYF. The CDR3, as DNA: TGCGCCAGCAGCTTGTTAGGACAGGGGACCTACGAGCAGTACTTC.

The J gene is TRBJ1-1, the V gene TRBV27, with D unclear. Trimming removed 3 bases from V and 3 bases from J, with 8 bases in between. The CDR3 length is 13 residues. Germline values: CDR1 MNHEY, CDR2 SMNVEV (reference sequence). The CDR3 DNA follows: TGTGCCAGCAGTTTCACTCACGACACTGAAGCTTTCTTT. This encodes CASSFTHDTEAFF.